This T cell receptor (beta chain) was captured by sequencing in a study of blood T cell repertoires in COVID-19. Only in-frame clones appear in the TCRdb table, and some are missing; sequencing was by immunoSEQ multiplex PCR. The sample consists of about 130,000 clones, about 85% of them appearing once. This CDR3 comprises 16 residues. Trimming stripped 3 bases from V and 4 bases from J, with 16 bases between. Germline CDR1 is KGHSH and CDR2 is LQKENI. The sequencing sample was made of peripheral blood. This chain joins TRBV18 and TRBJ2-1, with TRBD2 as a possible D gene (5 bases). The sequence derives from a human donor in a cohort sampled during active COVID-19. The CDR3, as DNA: TGTGCCAGCTCACCCCTCAGTTCCCCGGGGTACAATGAGCAGTTCTTC. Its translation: CASSPLSSPGYNEQFF. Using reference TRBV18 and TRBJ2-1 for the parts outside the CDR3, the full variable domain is NAGVMQNPRHLVRRRGQEARLRCSPMKGHSHVYWYRQLPEEGLKFMVYLQKENIIDESGMPKERFSAEFPKEGPSILRIQQVVRGDSAAYFCASSPLSSPGYNEQFFGPGTRLTVL.